These 7 T cell receptor beta chains share one sample of origin, sequenced in a study of blood T cell repertoires in COVID-19. The repertoire was sequenced with immunoSEQ multiplex PCR; TCRdb's copy has only in-frame clones and lacks some. The sample carries 150,000 or so clones, around 88% recorded once. The sample comprised peripheral blood. The receptors originated from a human donor in a cohort sampled during active COVID-19.

V usage is TRBV5-1 and J usage is TRBJ2-7, with a tentative D call TRBD1 (6 bases). The germline V and J ends were trimmed by 4 bases and 7 bases, with 21 bases remaining between them. The CDR3 spans 15 residues. Germline V gene sequence: CDR1 SGHRS, CDR2 YFSETQ. CDR3 DNA: TGCGCCAGCAGCCTTACTTCCGGGACACTCCAGGAGCAGTACTTC. Its protein product is CASSLTSGTLQEQYF.

This clone came up once. This chain links TRBV27 with TRBJ2-2; 12 bases fit TRBD2. The CDR3 consists of 18 residues. CDR1 and CDR2 (germline): MNHEY, SMNVEV (reference sequence). V trimming: 1 base; J trimming: 7 bases; junction bases outside the gene matches: 10. The CDR3 coding sequence is TGTGCCAGCAGTTTATTCGCGGCTAGCGGGGGGGCCGGCGGGGAGCTGTTTTTT. This translates into CASSLFAASGGAGGELFF.

This chain connects TRBV6-1 to TRBJ1-2, with D hard to call. V was shortened by 2 bases and J by 2 bases, with 21 bases between the two germline ends. CDR3 size: 18 residues. Germline assignment: CDR1 MNHNS and CDR2 SASEGT. The CDR3 here is CASSEMVARGYGNYGYTF. The CDR3 DNA is TGTGCCAGCAGTGAAATGGTCGCGCGAGGTTATGGGAACTATGGCTACACCTTC.

The chain employs TRBV3-1 (or the pseudogene TRBV3-2) and TRBJ2-7, with 8 nucleotides matching TRBD1. The CDR3 runs to 14 residues. The junction had 4 bases not matched to a gene; V was cut back by 4 bases and J by 2 bases. The V gene's germline CDR1 is LGHDT and CDR2 YNNKEL (reference sequence). The CDR3 bases are TGTGCCAGCAGCCTAGGACAGGGCACCTACGAGCAGTACTTC. Translating it yields CASSLGQGTYEQYF.

The chain couples TRBV3-1 (or the pseudogene TRBV3-2) to TRBJ2-7, with D perhaps TRBD2 (5 bases). CDR3 size: 16 residues. Trimming took 0 bases from V and 4 from J, leaving 16 bases between them. From germline, CDR1 is LGHDT and CDR2 YNNKEL (reference sequence). This chain's CDR3 is CASSQDRGRRAYEQYF. DNA of the CDR3: TGTGCCAGCAGCCAAGACCGGGGTAGAAGAGCTTACGAGCAGTACTTC.

The V and J genes are TRBV6-1 and TRBJ1-4, with 9 bases fitting TRBD1. The germline V gene has CDR1 MNHNS and CDR2 SASEGT. V shed 1 base, J shed 7 bases, and the junction held 7 bases outside the gene matches. The CDR3 length is 16 residues. CDR3 sequence reads: CASSEVLQGAGEKLFF. The DNA of the CDR3 is TGTGCCAGCAGTGAAGTCTTACAGGGGGCCGGTGAAAAACTGTTTTTT.

This chain connects TRBV3-1 (or the pseudogene TRBV3-2) to TRBJ2-7; D possibly corresponds to TRBD1 (5 bases). This CDR3 is built from 15 residues. V lost 3 bases, J lost 0 bases, and 12 bases lay in between. CDR1 is LGHDT and CDR2 is YNNKEL in the germline V gene (reference sequence). The CDR3: CASSQTVPRSYEQYF. For the CDR3, the DNA is TGTGCCAGCAGCCAGACAGTGCCTCGCTCCTACGAGCAGTACTTC.